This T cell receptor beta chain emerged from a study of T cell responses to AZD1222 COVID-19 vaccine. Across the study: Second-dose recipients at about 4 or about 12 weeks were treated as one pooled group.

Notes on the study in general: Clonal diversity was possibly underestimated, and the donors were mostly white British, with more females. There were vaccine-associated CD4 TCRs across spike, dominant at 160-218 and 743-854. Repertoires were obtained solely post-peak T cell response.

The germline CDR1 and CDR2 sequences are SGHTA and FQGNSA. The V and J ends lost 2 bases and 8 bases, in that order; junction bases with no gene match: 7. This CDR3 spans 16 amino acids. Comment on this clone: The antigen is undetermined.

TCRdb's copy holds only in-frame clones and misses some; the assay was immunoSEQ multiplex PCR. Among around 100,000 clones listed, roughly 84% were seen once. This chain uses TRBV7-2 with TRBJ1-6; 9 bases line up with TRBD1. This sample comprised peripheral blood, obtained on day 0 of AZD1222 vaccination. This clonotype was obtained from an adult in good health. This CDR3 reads CASSLNPGQGDSPLHF. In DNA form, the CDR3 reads TGTGCCAGCAGCTTAAATCCGGGACAGGGTGATTCACCCCTCCACTTT.